The sample holds a few counts of the clone carrying this T cell receptor beta chain. Antigen specificity is unknown. The source of the sample is a study of cytomegalovirus exposure and HLA in healthy donors. Study overall: Earlier, some 180 million T cells were analyzed, and about 100 million unique TCR beta sequences were found among them.

Study-level points and caveats: Earlier findings revealed that most TCR beta V segments proved productive either about 90% or about 30% of the time. Later analysis found that TCR beta chains associated with HLA were more clonally expanded than other, equally common chains.

Vbeta (60) and Jbeta (13) primers were used in the PCR. Here immunoSEQ multiplex PCR was the method, and the copy in TCRdb shows in-frame clones only, minus some. The table records about 80,000 clones, 62% of them present only once. The sequence was obtained from a male donor in good health and CMV-seropositive. The material sequenced was PBMCs.

Written as DNA, the CDR3 is TGTGCCAGCAGCGTAGAGATACTAGCGGGAGATGGGGTATACAATGAGCAGTTCTTC. Translated, it gives CASSVEILAGDGVYNEQFF. The chain joins TRBV9 to TRBJ2-1; 11 nucleotides align to TRBD2. Losses at the gene ends were 0 bases for V and 4 bases for J; bases not matched to a gene: 12. CDR1 is SGDLS and CDR2 is YYNGEE in the germline V gene. The CDR3 is 19 residues long.